This T cell receptor (beta chain) emerged from a study of T cell repertoires in cytomegalovirus infection. Turning to the study itself: Researchers turned to recently identified HLA-C-restricted CMV epitopes as well as well-studied HLA-B-restricted ones. Both CMV infection and a matching HLA type were indicated by public TCR beta signatures. General study results and limits: Summed frequency of shared TCR beta families picked out CMV carriers who also had the relevant HLA. Dominating the ex vivo response were HLA-C-restricted CMV-specific TCR beta clonotypes.

CDR1 and CDR2 (germline): SEHNR, FQNEAQ (reference sequence). Trimming cost V 5 bases and J 0 bases; bases outside gene matches: 19. The CDR3 runs to 20 residues. This clonotype turned up a few times. Its antigen is not known. MiXCR, run by TCRdb on the reads, gives a single entry per CDR3 protein. The sample shows approximately 730,000 distinct CDR3 sequences, around 29% of them seen only once. Sequencing was performed on cultured CD8+ T cells from PBMCs, taken from culture after CMV antigen stimulation. The sequence was collected from a human donor in good health (CMV status not recorded). Some clones in this sample may be carry-over from other donors' samples. The chain joins TRBV7-9 to TRBJ2-3; 8 nucleotides agree with TRBD1. The CDR3 loop reads CASSPQAPGQAFSSTDTQYF. Written as DNA, the CDR3 is TGTGCCAGCAGCCCCCAGGCCCCGGGACAGGCGTTCTCTAGCACAGATACGCAGTATTTT.